This is a list of T cell receptor beta chains from one sample in a study of T cell responses to AZD1222 COVID-19 vaccine. Libraries were prepared by immunoSEQ multiplex PCR; TCRdb keeps only in-frame clonotypes and omits some of them. The sample consists of more than 70,000 clones, 87% of them appearing once. The sample here was peripheral blood, taken 28 days after the second AZD1222 dose. All receptors come from an adult who received the AZD1222 COVID-19 vaccine. Both conserved end residues are part of each CDR3. Each record gives: D gene, J gene, V gene, CDR3 DNA, CDR3 protein. The D gene is left open where the match is weak.

d_gene: -
j_gene: TRBJ2-1
v_gene: TRBV5-1
CDR3nt: TGCGCCAGCAGCTTGGGCGGGGAGGACAATGAGCAGTTCTTC
CDR3aa: CASSLGGEDNEQFF

d_gene: -
j_gene: TRBJ2-3
v_gene: TRBV20-1
CDR3nt: TGCAGTGCTAGTGGTGTGGCAGGCACAGATACGCAGTATTTT
CDR3aa: CSASGVAGTDTQYF

d_gene: TRBD2
j_gene: TRBJ2-1
v_gene: TRBV7-3
CDR3nt: TGTGCCAGCAGCCCGATAGCGGGAGGGCCAAGACGGGAGCAGTTCTTC
CDR3aa: CASSPIAGGPRREQFF

d_gene: -
j_gene: TRBJ1-2
v_gene: TRBV7-9
CDR3nt: TGTGCCAGCAGCTTAGAATACGGCCCCTATGGCTACACCTTC
CDR3aa: CASSLEYGPYGYTF

d_gene: -
j_gene: TRBJ1-3
v_gene: TRBV18
CDR3nt: TGTGCCAGCTCACCACCTGCTGGAAACACCATATATTTT
CDR3aa: CASSPPAGNTIYF

d_gene: TRBD1
j_gene: TRBJ1-4
v_gene: TRBV15
CDR3nt: TGTGCCACCAGCAGAGGGACAGGTGGTGTTGAAAAACTGTTTTTT
CDR3aa: CATSRGTGGVEKLFF

d_gene: -
j_gene: TRBJ1-4
v_gene: TRBV29-1
CDR3nt: TGCAGCGTTGACAGCGGGGAAAAACTGTTTTTT
CDR3aa: CSVDSGEKLFF

d_gene: -
j_gene: TRBJ1-1
v_gene: TRBV6-5
CDR3nt: TGTGCCAGCAGTTACTCGGGCGGGACCGCTTTCTTT
CDR3aa: CASSYSGGTAFF

d_gene: TRBD2
j_gene: TRBJ2-5
v_gene: TRBV5-1
CDR3nt: TGCGCCAGCAGCTTGGGGGACTACGTCCAAGAGACCCAGTACTTC
CDR3aa: CASSLGDYVQETQYF

d_gene: -
j_gene: TRBJ2-1
v_gene: TRBV11-3
CDR3nt: TGTGCCAGCAGCACCGGCGGAGGCAATGAGCAGTTCTTC
CDR3aa: CASSTGGGNEQFF